Each of the 16 T cell receptor beta chains below was sequenced from the same sample in a study of cytomegalovirus exposure and HLA in healthy donors. This table comes from immunoSEQ multiplex PCR, and its TCRdb copy is limited to in-frame clones, with some not included. The top ten hold 25% to 30% of the sample, which has around 150,000 clones, 70% to 85% seen once. The sample consisted of PBMCs. The receptors come from a man aged 25 to 40 in good health and CMV-seropositive.

The chain has TRBV27 and TRBJ1-2, with 7 bases matching TRBD1. In germline, CDR1 is MNHEY, CDR2 SMNVEV (reference sequence). The CDR3 length is 15 residues. V dropped 5 bases and J dropped 4; count of bases not matched to a gene: 10. The CDR3 here is CASSPRQGFSYGYTF. The CDR3 region has the DNA TGTGCCAGCAGTCCGCGACAGGGATTTAGCTATGGCTACACCTTC.

This sequence joins TRBV5-4 and TRBJ2-1; D unresolved. The CDR3 length is 16 residues. V was pared by 4 bases and J by 0 bases, with 14 bases between. Germline values: CDR1 SGHNT, CDR2 YYREEE (reference sequence). CDR3 sequence: CASSHARPGSYNEQFF. The CDR3 DNA reads TGTGCCAGCAGCCATGCCCGTCCGGGCTCCTACAATGAGCAGTTCTTC.

V is TRBV19 and J is TRBJ2-3; maybe TRBD2 (5 bases). The CDR3 sequence is 16 residues long. Trimming removed 3 bases at V and 1 base at J, with 14 bases between. The germline gives CDR1 LNHDA, CDR2 SQIVND (reference sequence). CDR3 in DNA: TGTGCCAGTAGTATCAGTGGGGTGCGGGGCACAGATACGCAGTATTTT. Amino acids: CASSISGVRGTDTQYF.

The genes are TRBV6-5 and TRBJ2-5; D possibly corresponds to TRBD1 (6 bases). CDR3 length: 14 amino acids. Trimming cost V 0 bases and J 2 bases, with 7 bases left between them. Germline loops: CDR1 MNHEY, CDR2 SVGAGI. The CDR3 loop reads CASSYSDSQETQYF. CDR3 sequence (DNA): TGTGCCAGCAGTTACTCGGACAGTCAAGAGACCCAGTACTTC.

This clone was counted many times. CDR3 DNA sequence: TGTGCCAGCAGCTTAACCCTACAGGGGAACTATGGCTACACCTTC. Protein: CASSLTLQGNYGYTF. The chain combines TRBV7-3 with TRBJ1-2, with 7 nucleotides matching TRBD1. The CDR3 spans 15 residues. V was clipped by 0 bases and J by 2 bases; unmatched bases: 3. Germline loops: CDR1 SGHTA, CDR2 FQGTGA.

The chain combines TRBV5-1 with TRBJ1-2; D ambiguous. V was trimmed by 0 bases and J by 2 bases, leaving 8 bases between them. Germline lookup yields CDR1 SGHRS and CDR2 YFSETQ. This CDR3 is 14 amino acids long. CDR3 sequence: CASSLAAENYGYTF. In nucleotides, the CDR3 is TGCGCCAGCAGCTTGGCGGCGGAAAACTATGGCTACACCTTC.

J is TRBJ2-7 and V is TRBV5-1, with a possible D match to TRBD1 (5 bases). Germline V gene sequence: CDR1 SGHRS, CDR2 YFSETQ. The CDR3 contains 13 residues. The ends were cut back, 0 bases at V and 6 bases at J, with 10 bases in the middle. The DNA of the CDR3 is TGCGCCAGCAGCTTGGAAGTGGGGCGCGAGCAGTACTTC. Its protein is CASSLEVGREQYF.

The V and J genes are TRBV27 and TRBJ2-3; the match to TRBD2 covers 7 bases. This CDR3 is 16 amino acids long. The J segment lost 4 bases and the V segment lost 6 bases, leaving 13 bases of the junction unmatched. Per germline, CDR1 MNHEY and CDR2 SMNVEV (reference sequence). CDR3 residues: CASRALGLEGADTQYF. DNA of the CDR3: TGTGCCAGCAGGGCCCTTGGACTAGAGGGTGCAGATACGCAGTATTTT.

The gene calls are TRBV9 and TRBJ1-1; D possibly corresponds to TRBD1 (5 bases). This CDR3 is built from 13 residues. The germline gives CDR1 SGDLS, CDR2 YYNGEE. V lost 0 bases, J lost 11 bases, and 14 bases lay in between. The CDR3 region is CASSVVPGGNAFF. The CDR3 DNA follows: TGTGCCAGCAGCGTAGTTCCTGGGGGGAATGCTTTCTTT.

This clone was seen a handful of times. The rearrangement uses TRBV7-3 and TRBJ1-3, with 7 bases lining up with TRBD1. CDR3 length: 15 residues. J was trimmed by 4 bases and V by 2 bases; bases with no gene match: 5. Germline V gene sequence: CDR1 SGHTA, CDR2 FQGTGA. The CDR3 nucleotides are TGTGCCAGCAGCTTACAGGGGGGAGTAGGAAACACCATATATTTT. Translation: CASSLQGGVGNTIYF.

The V gene is TRBV19, the J gene TRBJ1-2; 7 nucleotides agree with TRBD1. CDR3 size: 14 residues. Germline-derived CDR1 and CDR2 are LNHDA and SQIVND (reference sequence). With V trimmed by 3 bases and J by 8 bases, 9 bases remained unmatched. For the CDR3, the DNA is TGTGCCAGTAGTATGGGCGAGGGGGCGAGGGGCTACACCTTC. Protein sequence: CASSMGEGARGYTF.

The rearrangement links TRBV27 to TRBJ1-1; unclear D gene. The V gene's germline CDR1 is MNHEY and CDR2 SMNVEV (reference sequence). The CDR3 is 12 residues long. V shed 3 bases and J shed 4 bases, with 6 bases lying between them. CDR3 loop: CASSLPGTEAFF. In DNA, the CDR3 is TGTGCCAGCAGTTTGCCGGGCACTGAAGCTTTCTTT.

The gene calls are TRBV7-9 and TRBJ2-2; 11 bases align to TRBD2. This CDR3 contains 15 residues. CDR1 SEHNR and CDR2 FQNEAQ come from the germline V gene (reference sequence). J lost 4 bases, V lost 5 bases, and 3 bases had no gene match. In DNA, the CDR3 is TGTGCCAGCAGCCCCGGGACTAGCGGCACCGGGGAGCTGTTTTTT. Protein sequence: CASSPGTSGTGELFF.

The chain employs TRBV18 and TRBJ1-1, with 10 positions matching TRBD1. The germline CDR1 and CDR2 sequences are KGHSH and LQKENI. This CDR3 has 15 amino acids. V was clipped by 4 bases and J by 6 bases; unmatched bases: 8. The CDR3: CASSRDRGNTAEAFF. The CDR3 DNA sequence: TGTGCCAGCTCACGGGACAGGGGCAACACCGCTGAAGCTTTCTTT.

For this clone: The same CDR3 can be traced to other DNA sequences in this sample. The chain joins TRBV19 to TRBJ1-5; D gene uncertain. V lost 3 bases to trimming and J lost 1 base, with 7 bases between them. This CDR3 has 14 amino acids. The germline gives CDR1 LNHDA, CDR2 SQIVND (reference sequence). CDR3 residues: CASSISGSNQPQHF. The CDR3, as DNA: TGTGCCAGTAGTATCTCAGGAAGCAATCAGCCCCAGCATTTT.

The count of this clone is one. The chain recombines TRBV6-6 with TRBJ1-1; D is perhaps TRBD1 (5 bases). Germline CDR1 MNHNY, CDR2 SVGAGI (reference sequence). Trimming took 5 bases from V and 0 from J, leaving 13 bases between them. This CDR3 has 15 amino acids. The CDR3 is CASSTPWGVNTEAFF. DNA of the CDR3: TGTGCCAGCAGTACCCCATGGGGGGTGAACACTGAAGCTTTCTTT.